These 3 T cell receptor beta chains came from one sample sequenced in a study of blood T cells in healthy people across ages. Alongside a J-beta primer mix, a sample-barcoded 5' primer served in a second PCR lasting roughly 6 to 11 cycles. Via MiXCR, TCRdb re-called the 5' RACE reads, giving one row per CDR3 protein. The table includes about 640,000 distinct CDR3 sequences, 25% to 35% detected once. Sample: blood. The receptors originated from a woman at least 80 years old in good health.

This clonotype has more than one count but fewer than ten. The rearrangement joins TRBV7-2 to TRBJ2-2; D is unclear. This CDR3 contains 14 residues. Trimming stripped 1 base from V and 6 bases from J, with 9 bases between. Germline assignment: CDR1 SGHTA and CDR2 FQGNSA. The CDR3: CASSLVGWSGELFF. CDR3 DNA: TGTGCCAGCAGCTTAGTCGGTTGGTCCGGGGAGCTGTTTTTT.

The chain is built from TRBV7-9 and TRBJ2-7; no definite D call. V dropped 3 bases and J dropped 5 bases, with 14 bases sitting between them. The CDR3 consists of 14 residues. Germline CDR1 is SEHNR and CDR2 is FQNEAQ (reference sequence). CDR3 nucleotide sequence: TGTGCCAGCAGCTTCATTCTGGACCCCCACGAGCAGTACTTC. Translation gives CASSFILDPHEQYF.

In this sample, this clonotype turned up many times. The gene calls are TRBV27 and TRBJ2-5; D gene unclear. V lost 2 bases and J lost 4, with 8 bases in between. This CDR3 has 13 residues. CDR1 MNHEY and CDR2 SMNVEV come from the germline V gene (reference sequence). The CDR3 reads CASSLIPRETQYF. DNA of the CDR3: TGTGCCAGCAGTTTAATCCCTCGAGAGACCCAGTACTTC.